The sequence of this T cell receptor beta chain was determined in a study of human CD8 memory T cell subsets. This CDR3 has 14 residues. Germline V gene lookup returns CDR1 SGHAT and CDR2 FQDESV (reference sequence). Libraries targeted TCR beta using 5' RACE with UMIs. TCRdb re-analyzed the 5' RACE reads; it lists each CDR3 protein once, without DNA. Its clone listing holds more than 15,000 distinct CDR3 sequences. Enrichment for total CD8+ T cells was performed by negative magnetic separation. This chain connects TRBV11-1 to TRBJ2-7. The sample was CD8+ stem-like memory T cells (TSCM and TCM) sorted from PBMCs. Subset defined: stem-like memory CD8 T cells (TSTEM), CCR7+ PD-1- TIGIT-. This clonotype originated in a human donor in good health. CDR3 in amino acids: CASSLIGRPDEQYF.